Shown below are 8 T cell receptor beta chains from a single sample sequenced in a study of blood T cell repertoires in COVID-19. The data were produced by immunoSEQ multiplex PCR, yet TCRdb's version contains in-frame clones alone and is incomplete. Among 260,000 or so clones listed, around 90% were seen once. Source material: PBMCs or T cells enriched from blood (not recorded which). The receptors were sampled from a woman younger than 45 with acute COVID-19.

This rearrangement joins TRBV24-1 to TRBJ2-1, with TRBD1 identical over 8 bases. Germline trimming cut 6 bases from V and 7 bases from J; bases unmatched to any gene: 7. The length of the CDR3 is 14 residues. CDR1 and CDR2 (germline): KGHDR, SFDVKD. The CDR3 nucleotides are TGTGCCACCAGTAAGACAGGGGCGTCGAATGAGCAGTTCTTC. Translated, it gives CATSKTGASNEQFF.

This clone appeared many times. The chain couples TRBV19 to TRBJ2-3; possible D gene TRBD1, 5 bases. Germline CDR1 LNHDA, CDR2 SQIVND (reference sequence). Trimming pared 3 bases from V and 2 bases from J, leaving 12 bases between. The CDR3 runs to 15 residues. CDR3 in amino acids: CASSIGAVITDTQYF. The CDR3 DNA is TGTGCCAGTAGTATTGGGGCAGTAATCACAGATACGCAGTATTTT.

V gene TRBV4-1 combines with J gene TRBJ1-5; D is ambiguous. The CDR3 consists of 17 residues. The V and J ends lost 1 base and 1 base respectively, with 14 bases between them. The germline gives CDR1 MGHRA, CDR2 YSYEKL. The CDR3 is CASSQVAGDESNQPQHF. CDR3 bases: TGCGCCAGCAGCCAAGTAGCCGGGGATGAAAGCAATCAGCCCCAGCATTTT.

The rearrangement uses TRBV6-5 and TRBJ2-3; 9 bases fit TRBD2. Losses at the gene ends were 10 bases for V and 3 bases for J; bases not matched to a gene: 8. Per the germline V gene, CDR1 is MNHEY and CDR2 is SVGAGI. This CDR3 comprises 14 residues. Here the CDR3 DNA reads TGTGCCACCCATAGACTAGCGGTAACAGATACGCAGTATTTT. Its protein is CATHRLAVTDTQYF.

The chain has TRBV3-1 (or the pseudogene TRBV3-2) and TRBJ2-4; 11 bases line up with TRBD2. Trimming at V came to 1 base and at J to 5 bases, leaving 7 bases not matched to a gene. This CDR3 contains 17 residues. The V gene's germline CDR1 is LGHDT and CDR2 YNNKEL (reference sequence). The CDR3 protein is CASSQVLAGGNQNIQYF. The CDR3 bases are TGTGCCAGCAGCCAAGTGCTAGCGGGGGGCAACCAAAACATTCAGTACTTC.

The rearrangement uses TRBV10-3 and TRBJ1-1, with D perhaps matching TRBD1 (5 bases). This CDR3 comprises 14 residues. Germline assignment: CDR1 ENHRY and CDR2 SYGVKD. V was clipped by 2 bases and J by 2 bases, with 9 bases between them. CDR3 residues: CAISETGVNTEAFF. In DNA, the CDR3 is TGTGCCATCAGTGAGACGGGGGTCAACACTGAAGCTTTCTTT.

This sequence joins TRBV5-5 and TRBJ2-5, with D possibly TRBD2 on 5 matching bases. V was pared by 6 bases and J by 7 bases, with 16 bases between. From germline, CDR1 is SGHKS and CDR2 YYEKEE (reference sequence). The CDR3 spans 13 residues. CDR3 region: CASTSEVLGTQYF. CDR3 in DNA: TGTGCCAGCACCTCGGAGGTCCTGGGGACCCAGTACTTC.

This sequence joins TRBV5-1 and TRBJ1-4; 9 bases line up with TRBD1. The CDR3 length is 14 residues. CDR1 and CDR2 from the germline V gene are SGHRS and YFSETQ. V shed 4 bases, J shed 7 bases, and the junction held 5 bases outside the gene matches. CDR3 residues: CASSPQGAFEKLFF. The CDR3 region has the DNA TGCGCCAGCAGCCCACAGGGGGCGTTTGAAAAACTGTTTTTT.